A single sample is the source of the 28 T cell receptor beta chains below, sequenced in a study of T cell repertoires in cytomegalovirus infection. TCRdb reanalysed the reads using MiXCR and keeps one entry per CDR3 protein. The sample carries some 590,000 distinct CDR3 sequences, under 45% recorded once. Their antigens remain unidentified. The material was cultured PBMCs, obtained from culture after CMV antigen stimulation. The receptors stem from a human donor in good health (CMV status not recorded). Some clones in this sample may be carry-over from other donors' samples.

V gene TRBV19 combines with J gene TRBJ2-1, with D uncertain. Germline CDR1 reads LNHDA; CDR2 reads SQIVND (reference sequence). The CDR3 has 11 residues. Trimming shortened V by 7 bases and J by 6 bases, and 7 bases separated the two germline ends. CDR3 in amino acids: CASIEGNEQFF. The CDR3 region has the DNA TGTGCCAGTATCGAAGGCAATGAGCAGTTCTTC.

The genes are TRBV7-2 and TRBJ2-7; 8 bases fit TRBD2. The J segment lost 3 bases and the V segment lost 1 base, leaving 5 bases of the junction unmatched. The CDR3 covers 15 residues. Germline V gene lookup returns CDR1 SGHTA and CDR2 FQGNSA. The CDR3 sequence: CASSLDTGLGYEQYF. Here the CDR3 DNA reads TGTGCCAGCAGCTTAGACACGGGACTAGGCTACGAGCAGTACTTC.

J is TRBJ1-1 and V is TRBV6-6; 9 bases align to TRBD1. The CDR3 covers 14 residues. V trimming: 6 bases; J trimming: 11 bases; junction bases outside the gene matches: 13. Germline CDR1 reads MNHNY; CDR2 reads SVGAGI (reference sequence). In DNA, the CDR3 is TGTGCCAGCAGGACCGGGACAGGGATCCCGGGTGCTTTCTTT. It yields the protein CASRTGTGIPGAFF.

This clonotype was counted a few times. The genes are TRBV15 and TRBJ2-1; TRBD2 aligns across 10 bases. Unmatched junction bases numbered 10, after V lost 0 bases and J lost 5 bases. The length of the CDR3 is 18 residues. Germline V gives CDR1 LNHNV, CDR2 YYDKDF (reference sequence). The CDR3 reads CATSRDSPSGGPHNEQFF. CDR3 nucleotide sequence: TGTGCCACCAGCAGAGACTCCCCTAGCGGGGGCCCCCACAATGAGCAGTTCTTC. The full variable domain, its missing parts supplied by reference TRBV15 and TRBJ2-1, is DAMVIQNPRYQVTQFGKPVTLSCSQTLNHNVMYWYQQKSSQAPKLLFHYYDKDFNNEADTPDNFQSRRPNTSFCFLDIRSPGLGDTAMYLCATSRDSPSGGPHNEQFFGPGTRLTVL.

This clonotype has more than one count but fewer than ten. V and J are TRBV6-6 and TRBJ2-7, with D unresolved. Germline V gene data show CDR1 as MNHNY and CDR2 as SVGAGI (reference sequence). This CDR3 spans 11 amino acids. V lost 5 bases and J lost 3, with 5 bases in between. The CDR3 here is CASSKNYEQYF. DNA for the CDR3: TGTGCCAGCAGTAAAAACTACGAGCAGTACTTC.

The chain couples TRBV7-2 to TRBJ2-2; D gene ambiguous. This CDR3 spans 13 amino acids. V lost 5 bases and J 6 bases, leaving 10 bases between the germline ends. Germline V gene lookup returns CDR1 SGHTA and CDR2 FQGNSA. The CDR3 bases are TGTGCCAGCAGCCTGAGCACTTCCGGGGAGCTGTTTTTT. Encoded protein: CASSLSTSGELFF.

The chain uses TRBV15 and TRBJ2-5; 9 bases align to TRBD2. Germline trimming cut 5 bases from V and 11 bases from J; bases unmatched to any gene: 9. The CDR3 runs 13 residues. The germline CDR1 and CDR2 sequences are LNHNV and YYDKDF (reference sequence). The CDR3 loop is CATSDSGRSEQYF. The CDR3 DNA sequence: TGTGCCACCAGCGACAGCGGGAGGAGCGAACAGTACTTC.

The chain links TRBV27 to TRBJ2-7; 7 nucleotides line up with TRBD1. Losses at the gene ends were 5 bases for V and 5 bases for J; bases not matched to a gene: 12. Germline V gene sequence: CDR1 MNHEY, CDR2 SMNVEV (reference sequence). The CDR3 totals 15 residues. CDR3 sequence reads: CASSIRDREGNEQYF. In nucleotides, the CDR3 is TGTGCCAGCAGTATCCGGGACAGAGAAGGTAACGAGCAGTACTTC.

The J gene is TRBJ2-5, the V gene TRBV6-6; 9 nucleotides align to TRBD1. Per germline, CDR1 MNHNY and CDR2 SVGAGI (reference sequence). The CDR3 sequence is 14 residues long. V was pared by 5 bases and J by 5 bases, with 6 bases of the junction left unmatched. Here the CDR3 reads CASSLQGAAETQYF. CDR3 nucleotide sequence: TGTGCCAGCAGTCTACAGGGGGCGGCGGAGACCCAGTACTTC.

This clonotype was counted a few times. This chain links TRBV12-3 or TRBV12-4 with TRBJ2-1; no clear D gene. Trimming took 6 bases from V and 8 from J, leaving 14 bases between them. CDR3 length: 13 residues. Here the CDR3 reads CASSPVSPHEQFF. CDR3 coding DNA: TGTGCCAGCAGCCCGGTCTCTCCCCATGAGCAGTTCTTC.

There are a few counts of this clonotype. This chain uses TRBV12-5 with TRBJ2-7; tentative D call: TRBD2 (5 bases). CDR3 size: 13 residues. Per the germline V gene, CDR1 is LGHNT and CDR2 is FRNRAP. Between the trimmed V and J ends, which lost 6 bases and 3 bases, there was a span of 12 bases. CDR3 region: CASGEDGGYEQYF. DNA of the CDR3: TGTGCTAGTGGGGAGGACGGAGGCTACGAGCAGTACTTC.

The chain is built from TRBV6-1 and TRBJ2-3, with D possibly TRBD1 on 6 matching bases. V lost 6 bases and J 2 bases, leaving 12 bases between the germline ends. The V gene's germline CDR1 is MNHNS and CDR2 SASEGT. The CDR3 is 14 residues long. CDR3 nucleotide sequence: TGTGCCAGCAGACGAGGGGGTGACACAGATACGCAGTATTTT. Protein: CASRRGGDTDTQYF.

In its sample, this clonotype was seen many times. The chain recombines TRBV7-2 with TRBJ1-1; 8 nucleotides agree with TRBD1. In germline, CDR1 is SGHTA, CDR2 FQGNSA. The CDR3 is made up of 15 amino acids. The ends lost 1 base at V and 8 bases at J; junction bases unmatched: 9. As DNA, the CDR3 is TGTGCCAGCAGCTTAGAGGTGGTGGGACAGGCAGAAGCTTTCTTT. Its translation: CASSLEVVGQAEAFF.

The chain links TRBV7-4 to TRBJ1-2; TRBD1 aligns across 7 bases. Germline V lookup: CDR1 SGHVT, CDR2 SQSDAQ. After removal of 4 bases from V and 4 bases from J, the junction contained 6 bases not matched to a gene. The CDR3 is made up of 14 amino acids. The CDR3 region has the DNA TGTGCCAGCAGCTACGGACAGGCTGGCTATGGCTACACCTTC. Its translation: CASSYGQAGYGYTF.

The gene calls are TRBV7-9 and TRBJ1-3, with a possible D match to TRBD1 (5 bases). Trimming took 10 bases from V and 0 from J, leaving 13 bases between them. The length of the CDR3 is 14 residues. Germline V gene data show CDR1 as SEHNR and CDR2 as FQNEAQ (reference sequence). CDR3 nucleotides: TGTGCCACCAGGCCAGGGAGCTCTGGAAACACCATATATTTT. It encodes CATRPGSSGNTIYF.

In its sample, this clonotype was seen once. The chain recombines TRBV30 with TRBJ2-5; 10 bases fit TRBD1. Germline CDR1 and CDR2: GTSNPN and SVGIG (reference sequence). V was pared by 3 bases and J by 5 bases, with 6 bases of the junction left unmatched. The CDR3 contains 14 residues. The CDR3 DNA sequence: TGTGCCTGGAGGCAGGGACAGGGGCGGGAGACCCAGTACTTC. Its protein is CAWRQGQGRETQYF.

V usage is TRBV12-3 or TRBV12-4 and J usage is TRBJ1-6; maybe TRBD1 (6 bases). CDR3 length: 13 residues. V lost 7 bases, J lost 4 bases, and 8 bases lay in between. The CDR3 DNA reads as TGTGCCAGCACCCAGGGGTATAATTCACCCCTCCACTTT. This encodes CASTQGYNSPLHF.

The CDR3 loop reads CASGLVLIPPGIADTQYF. CDR3 coding DNA: TGTGCTAGTGGTTTGGTACTCATCCCCCCCGGGATCGCAGATACGCAGTATTTT. J is TRBJ2-3 and V is TRBV12-5; tentative D call: TRBD2 (5 bases). Germline loops: CDR1 LGHNT, CDR2 FRNRAP. The CDR3 is 18 amino acids. With 0 bases removed from V and 4 bases from J, the gap between germline ends came to 20 bases.

The V call is TRBV7-2, the J call TRBJ2-7, with no clear D. The CDR3 sequence is 14 residues long. Trimming pared 7 bases from V and 5 bases from J, leaving 18 bases between. CDR1 SGHTA and CDR2 FQGNSA come from the germline V gene. The CDR3 loop is CASTPQAASDEQYF. The CDR3 region has the DNA TGTGCCAGCACCCCTCAGGCAGCGAGTGACGAGCAGTACTTC.

This chain links TRBV7-8 with TRBJ2-4; 11 nucleotides agree with TRBD2. This CDR3 has 18 amino acids. J was trimmed by 3 bases and V by 5 bases; bases with no gene match: 12. Germline values: CDR1 SGHVS, CDR2 FQNEAQ. The CDR3 sequence: CASSPRVAGGPGKNIQYF. Here the CDR3 DNA reads TGTGCCAGCAGCCCAAGGGTAGCGGGAGGGCCTGGCAAAAACATTCAGTACTTC.

The V gene is TRBV7-9, the J gene TRBJ1-4, with D maybe TRBD1 (5 bases). The CDR3 consists of 17 residues. Trimming pared 5 bases from V and 8 bases from J, leaving 24 bases between. CDR1 SEHNR and CDR2 FQNEAQ come from the germline V gene (reference sequence). CDR3 coding DNA: TGTGCCAGCAGCCGTCCTGCAGGGTTCGATAGTATGGAAAAACTGTTTTTT. This sequence encodes CASSRPAGFDSMEKLFF.

The chain joins TRBV4-1 to TRBJ1-1; D is unclear. Trimming pared 0 bases from V and 1 base from J, leaving 12 bases between. This CDR3 comprises 16 residues. The germline gives CDR1 MGHRA, CDR2 YSYEKL. The chain's CDR3 is CASSQDGGGSNTEAFF. CDR3 nucleotides: TGCGCCAGCAGCCAAGATGGTGGCGGATCGAACACTGAAGCTTTCTTT.

The chain has TRBV2 and TRBJ2-1, with 8 bases that match TRBD1. The V and J ends lost 5 bases and 2 bases, in that order; junction bases with no gene match: 5. Germline V gene data show CDR1 as SNHLY and CDR2 as FYNNEI. The CDR3 is made up of 15 amino acids. The CDR3 DNA reads TGTGCCAGCAGTTCCGGGACAGGAACCTACAATGAGCAGTTCTTC. This encodes CASSSGTGTYNEQFF.

As for this clonotype: A read error is possible here, since a much larger clone lies one base away. The chain couples TRBV5-6 to TRBJ2-7, with D unclear. The CDR3 totals 14 residues. Germline CDR1 reads SGHDT; CDR2 reads YYEEEE. Trimming shortened V by 2 bases and J by 2 bases, and 11 bases separated the two germline ends. CDR3 nucleotides: TGTGCCAGCAGCTTTGGCCGAAGCACCTACGAGCAGTACTTC. Translated, it gives CASSFGRSTYEQYF.

The rearrangement links TRBV5-1 to TRBJ2-5; TRBD2 matches 13 bases. The V gene's germline CDR1 is SGHRS and CDR2 YFSETQ. The ends lost 4 bases at V and 5 bases at J; junction bases unmatched: 5. CDR3 length: 15 amino acids. This chain's CDR3 is CASSTLGLAGETQYF. DNA for the CDR3: TGCGCCAGCAGCACCCTGGGACTAGCGGGGGAGACCCAGTACTTC.

This chain uses TRBV5-1 with TRBJ2-1; D is undetermined. This CDR3 contains 16 residues. The V end lost 5 bases, the J end lost 2 bases, and 17 bases lay between the germline ends. CDR1 is SGHRS, CDR2 YFSETQ, per germline. Written as DNA, the CDR3 is TGCGCCAGCAGAGCCGGGTCCTTTTGGGCCTACAATGAGCAGTTCTTC. Protein sequence: CASRAGSFWAYNEQFF.

The chain joins TRBV4-1 to TRBJ1-4; D is unclear. The CDR3 has 16 amino acids. Per the germline V gene, CDR1 is MGHRA and CDR2 is YSYEKL. V lost 0 bases to trimming and J lost 5 bases, with 13 bases between them. The CDR3 bases are TGCGCCAGCAGCCAAGAGTTTAGGCAGTTCAATGAAAAACTGTTTTTT. The encoded protein is CASSQEFRQFNEKLFF.

This clonotype was observed a handful of times. This chain links TRBV7-2 with TRBJ1-1; tentatively, D is TRBD1 (5 bases). Germline V gives CDR1 SGHTA, CDR2 FQGNSA. Deletions cut 5 bases from V and 7 bases from J, with 17 bases between. The CDR3 extends over 14 amino acids. CDR3: CASSPRLGGIEAFF. CDR3 sequence (DNA): TGTGCCAGCAGCCCACGGCTCGGGGGGATTGAAGCTTTCTTT.